Listed here are 22 T cell receptor beta chains from one sample, sequenced in a study of cytomegalovirus exposure and HLA in healthy donors. In the PCR, 60 Vbeta and 13 Jbeta primers were used. The assay was immunoSEQ multiplex PCR, and TCRdb's table has in-frame clones only and misses some. Of about 90,000 clones listed, around 64% are singletons. The sequenced material came from PBMCs. The receptor source for this set is a man aged 30 to 39 in good health and CMV-seronegative.

In its sample, this clone was seen a few times. The chain links TRBV27 to TRBJ1-5; possibly TRBD1 for D (5 bases). CDR1 is MNHEY and CDR2 is SMNVEV in the germline V gene (reference sequence). The germline V and J ends were trimmed by 2 bases and 4 bases, with 18 bases remaining between them. This CDR3 is 17 amino acids long. The CDR3 DNA reads TGTGCCAGCAGTTTAAGGCGCGGGACGGATAGGAATCAGCCCCAGCATTTT. As protein: CASSLRRGTDRNQPQHF.

The chain uses TRBV5-6 and TRBJ1-6; D uncertain. CDR3 length equals 13 residues. Per germline, CDR1 SGHDT and CDR2 YYEEEE. Trimming cost V 9 bases and J 6 bases, with 13 bases left between them. The CDR3 nucleotides read TGTGCCACCTCCGGGGAGGGTAATTCACCCCTCCACTTT. This encodes CATSGEGNSPLHF. The full variable domain, its missing parts supplied by reference TRBV5-6 and TRBJ1-6, is DAGVTQSPTHLIKTRGQQVTLRCSPKSGHDTVSWYQQALGQGPQFIFQYYEEEERQRGNFPDRFSGHQFPNYSSELNVNALLLGDSALYLCATSGEGNSPLHFGNGTRLTVT.

This clone turned up a few times. The chain is built from TRBV7-2 and TRBJ2-7; the match to TRBD1 covers 7 bases. J gave up 5 bases and V 3 bases, and 7 bases lay outside the gene matches. The length of the CDR3 is 14 residues. Germline CDR1 is SGHTA and CDR2 is FQGNSA. The CDR3 DNA follows: TGTGCCAGCAGCTTCTACAGGGGAACAAACGAGCAGTACTTC. Protein: CASSFYRGTNEQYF.

The chain recombines TRBV19 with TRBJ2-7, with D maybe TRBD2 (5 bases). The CDR3 extends over 14 amino acids. V shed 9 bases and J shed 3 bases, with 18 bases lying between them. CDR1 and CDR2 from the germline V gene are LNHDA and SQIVND (reference sequence). This chain's CDR3 is CASALVEANYEQYF. The CDR3 DNA is TGTGCCAGCGCCCTCGTGGAGGCTAACTACGAGCAGTACTTC.

In nucleotides, the CDR3 is TGTGCCAGCAGCCCGGGACAGGGGAAGAGGTACGAGCAGTACTTC. Its protein is CASSPGQGKRYEQYF. V and J are TRBV5-4 and TRBJ2-7; 10 bases line up with TRBD1. Germline V gives CDR1 SGHNT, CDR2 YYREEE (reference sequence). J lost 4 bases, V lost 4 bases, and 8 bases had no gene match. This CDR3 is 15 amino acids long.

Only a few counts were recorded for this clone. The chain uses TRBV6-5 and TRBJ1-1, with 8 bases lining up with TRBD1. Germline V lookup: CDR1 MNHEY, CDR2 SVGAGI. V shed 3 bases, J shed 6 bases, and the junction held 6 bases outside the gene matches. This CDR3 is 14 amino acids long. The CDR3 spells CASSYPGGKAEAFF. As DNA, the CDR3 is TGTGCCAGCAGTTATCCAGGGGGCAAGGCTGAAGCTTTCTTT.

This clone showed up just once. The chain has TRBV27 and TRBJ2-3, with no clear D. This CDR3 is built from 13 residues. Germline values: CDR1 MNHEY, CDR2 SMNVEV (reference sequence). The V end was cut by 2 bases, the J end by 4 bases, with 7 bases between. Here the CDR3 reads CASSLEFADTQYF. Here the CDR3 DNA reads TGTGCCAGCAGTTTAGAGTTCGCAGATACGCAGTATTTT.

This clone has a single count. One end of the junction fails to match germline, which may point to a read error. This CDR3 is also generated by other DNA sequences in the sample. This chain connects TRBV5-1 to TRBJ1-1; D is possibly TRBD1 (5 bases). The CDR3 is made up of 12 amino acids. The germline gives CDR1 SGHRS, CDR2 YFSETQ. CDR3 nucleotide sequence: TGCGCCAGCAGCTTAAGGGGCACTGAAGCCTTCTTT. The encoded protein is CASSLRGTEAFF.

The chain couples TRBV19 to TRBJ2-2; TRBD2 might be the D (5 bases). V was pared by 8 bases and J by 1 base, with 8 bases between. CDR3 size: 13 residues. Germline CDR1 and CDR2: LNHDA and SQIVND (reference sequence). CDR3 sequence (DNA): TGTGCCAGTCGACGGGAGAACACCGGGGAGCTGTTTTTT. This encodes CASRRENTGELFF. Complete variable domain (other parts from reference TRBV19 and TRBJ2-2): DGGITQSPKYLFRKEGQNVTLSCEQNLNHDAMYWYRQDPGQGLRLIYYSQIVNDFQKGDIAEGYSVSREKKESFPLTVTSAQKNPTAFYLCASRRENTGELFFGEGSRLTVL.

In its sample, this clone was seen once. This chain connects TRBV10-3 to TRBJ2-3, with 9 bases identical to TRBD1. V was pared by 0 bases and J by 2 bases, with 9 bases of the junction left unmatched. The CDR3 runs to 18 residues. Germline V gene sequence: CDR1 ENHRY, CDR2 SYGVKD. The CDR3 sequence is CAISESSPRDRDTDTQYF. The CDR3 DNA reads TGTGCCATCAGTGAGTCTTCCCCGAGGGACAGGGACACAGATACGCAGTATTTT.

The J gene is TRBJ2-7, the V gene TRBV19; TRBD1 might be the D (5 bases). Germline CDR1 LNHDA, CDR2 SQIVND (reference sequence). V dropped 8 bases and J dropped 2 bases, with 13 bases sitting between them. The CDR3 consists of 13 residues. The CDR3 loop is CASSRSDTYEQYF. The CDR3, as DNA: TGTGCCAGTTCCAGATCGGACACCTACGAGCAGTACTTC.

The CDR3 reads CASSQGLADRSYEQYF. The CDR3 DNA is TGCGCCAGCAGCCAAGGTCTAGCCGATCGCTCCTACGAGCAGTACTTC. This chain joins TRBV4-1 and TRBJ2-7; a possible D gene is TRBD2 (5 bases). The CDR3 runs to 16 residues. Between the trimmed V and J ends, which lost 1 base and 0 bases, there was a span of 13 bases. Germline V gene lookup returns CDR1 MGHRA and CDR2 YSYEKL.

The chain is built from TRBV19 and TRBJ2-7; D is possibly TRBD1 (5 bases). Germline V gene lookup returns CDR1 LNHDA and CDR2 SQIVND (reference sequence). This CDR3 spans 15 amino acids. V lost 1 base to trimming and J lost 0 bases, with 10 bases between them. CDR3 sequence: CASSIGSRDSYEQYF. The CDR3 nucleotides read TGTGCCAGTAGTATAGGCTCCAGGGACTCCTACGAGCAGTACTTC.

V is TRBV5-6 and J is TRBJ1-2, with D unclear. Deletions cut 4 bases from V and 5 bases from J, with 12 bases between. CDR1 is SGHDT and CDR2 is YYEEEE in the germline V gene. The CDR3 runs 13 residues. The CDR3 here is CASSRRGRYGYTF. The DNA of the CDR3 is TGTGCCAGCAGCCGCAGAGGGAGGTATGGCTACACCTTC.

The chain recombines TRBV15 with TRBJ1-5, with D unclear. V shed 1 base and J shed 4 bases, with 11 bases lying between them. The CDR3 has 15 residues. Germline values: CDR1 LNHNV, CDR2 YYDKDF (reference sequence). The CDR3 nucleotides read TGTGCCACCAGCAGAGCGCAGGCCTCTAATCAGCCCCAGCATTTT. It specifies CATSRAQASNQPQHF.

The rearrangement links TRBV19 to TRBJ1-2; 7 bases are shared with TRBD1. J gave up 4 bases and V 6 bases, and 5 bases lay outside the gene matches. CDR1 LNHDA and CDR2 SQIVND come from the germline V gene (reference sequence). The CDR3 is made up of 13 amino acids. The CDR3 DNA sequence: TGTGCCAGTAGAACCGGGACAGCCTATGGCTACACCTTC. It is translated as CASRTGTAYGYTF.

The rearrangement uses TRBV4-3 and TRBJ2-1; 9 bases are shared with TRBD1. This CDR3 comprises 14 residues. V lost 5 bases, J lost 9 bases, and 8 bases stayed unmatched. Germline V gene sequence: CDR1 LGHNA, CDR2 YSLEER. The CDR3 region has the DNA TGCGCCAGCAGCACCCGGACAGGGGTCGGTGAGCAGTTCTTC. Protein sequence: CASSTRTGVGEQFF.

This clone was counted once. The chain links TRBV11-3 to TRBJ2-2; D possibly corresponds to TRBD1 (5 bases). In germline, CDR1 is SGHNT, CDR2 YENEEA. The CDR3 is made up of 16 amino acids. V dropped 1 base and J dropped 3 bases, with 12 bases sitting between them. CDR3 sequence: CASSLVQGWDTGELFF. Written as DNA, the CDR3 is TGTGCCAGCAGCTTAGTTCAGGGTTGGGACACCGGGGAGCTGTTTTTT.

This sequence joins TRBV5-6 and TRBJ2-7; D might be TRBD2 (6 bases). The V gene lost 4 bases and the J gene lost 6 bases, with 11 bases spanning the gap. CDR1 and CDR2 (germline): SGHDT, YYEEEE. The CDR3 is 12 amino acids. CDR3 DNA: TGTGCCAGCAGCGGAGGGGCAACCGAGCAGTACTTC. Translating it yields CASSGGATEQYF.

V and J are TRBV10-3 and TRBJ2-7; TRBD1 matches 9 bases. With V trimmed by 7 bases and J by 4 bases, 8 bases remained unmatched. This CDR3 has 14 residues. Germline V gene sequence: CDR1 ENHRY, CDR2 SYGVKD. Written as DNA, the CDR3 is TGTGCCATCAACGTAGGACAGGGGTTTTACGAGCAGTACTTC. Translated: CAINVGQGFYEQYF.

The genes are TRBV7-2 and TRBJ2-7, with 9 positions matching TRBD1. Germline CDR1 SGHTA, CDR2 FQGNSA. V lost 6 bases, J lost 3 bases, and 6 bases stayed unmatched. The CDR3 is made up of 14 amino acids. CDR3 sequence reads: CASSSGTGYYEQYF. The CDR3 DNA reads as TGTGCCAGCAGTTCCGGGACAGGGTACTACGAGCAGTACTTC.

This clone was counted only a few times. The gene calls are TRBV7-3 and TRBJ1-1; 8 bases fit TRBD1. The CDR3 is 17 amino acids. Germline lookup yields CDR1 SGHTA and CDR2 FQGTGA. V lost 0 bases, J lost 4 bases, and 10 bases stayed unmatched. This chain's CDR3 is CASSLTPGTGPVTEAFF. Written as DNA, the CDR3 is TGTGCCAGCAGCTTAACCCCCGGGACAGGCCCCGTCACTGAAGCTTTCTTT.